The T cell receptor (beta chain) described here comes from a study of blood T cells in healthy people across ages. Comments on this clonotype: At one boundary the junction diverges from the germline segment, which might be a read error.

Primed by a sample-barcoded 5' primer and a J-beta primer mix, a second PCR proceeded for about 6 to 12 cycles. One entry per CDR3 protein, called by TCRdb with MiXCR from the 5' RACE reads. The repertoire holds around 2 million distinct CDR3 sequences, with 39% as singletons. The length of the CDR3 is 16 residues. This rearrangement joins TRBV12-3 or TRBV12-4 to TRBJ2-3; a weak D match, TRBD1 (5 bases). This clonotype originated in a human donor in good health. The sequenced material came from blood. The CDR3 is CASRTMDTRKADTQYF. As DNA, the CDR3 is TGTGCCAGCAGAACTATGGACACGCGGAAGGCAGATACGCAATATTTT.